This T cell receptor beta chain came from a study of chemoradiotherapy in HPV16-positive cancers. This CDR3 has 13 amino acids. Repertoires were sampled repeatedly during chemoradiotherapy. TCRdb's table, derived via immunoSEQ multiplex PCR, lists solely in-frame clones and lacks some. The sample shows 30,000 to 40,000 clones, around 93% of them seen only once. Points on this clone: Its target is not known.

Study-wide points: Non-HPV-specific T cells did not expand in tumors during treatment, whereas candidate HPV-specific clones and E7-related motifs did. Only a couple of HPV16-positive patients supplied the functional HPV-specificity definition. Better recurrence-free survival went with HPV-responsive T-cell expansion in HPV16-positive patients.

The specimen comprised blood, sampled from a patient who underwent chemoradiotherapy. The chain links TRBV21-1 to TRBJ1-5. TRBV21-1 is a recognized pseudogene. This TCR derives from a human donor with HPV-associated anogenital cancer. CDR3 residues: CASSKGINQPQHF. DNA for the CDR3: TGTGCCAGCAGCAAAGGGATCAATCAGCCCCAGCATTTT.